Listed below are T cell receptor beta chains from one sample, sequenced in a study of beta chain features in type 1 diabetes. The table came from immunoSEQ multiplex PCR; TCRdb's copy has only in-frame clones and leaves some out. The data hold under 300,000 clones, with about 25% observed a single time. The sequenced material came from central memory CD4+ T cells from blood. The receptors come from a man aged 25-40 years in good health. The CDR3 runs from the conserved cysteine through the conserved F or W. A D gene is named only where the DNA matches it firmly. The size of a clone is reported for some rows only, either as once, few or many, or as a class for expanded clones.

abundance: few; d_gene: TRBD2; v_gene: TRBV11-3; j_gene: TRBJ2-1; CDR3nt: TGTGCCAGCAGCCCCGGAGGCAGCGGGAGTAGGGATGAGCAGTTCTTC; CDR3aa: CASSPGGSGSRDEQFF
abundance: few; d_gene: NA; v_gene: TRBV6-1; j_gene: TRBJ2-7; CDR3nt: TGTGCCAGCAGCCGGGGCCCAGAGTACGAGCAGTACTTC; CDR3aa: CASSRGPEYEQYF
abundance: NA; d_gene: NA; v_gene: TRBV12-1; j_gene: TRBJ2-2; CDR3nt: TGTGCCAGCAGCTTTGCGGCTAGCGGGGACCACACCGGGGAGCTGTTTTTT; CDR3aa: CASSFAASGDHTGELFF
abundance: NA; d_gene: NA; v_gene: TRBV11-2; j_gene: TRBJ2-5; CDR3nt: TGTGCCAGCAGCTCCATGAGGGGCAGGGTAAACCAAGAGACCCAGTACTTC; CDR3aa: CASSSMRGRVNQETQYF
abundance: NA; d_gene: NA; v_gene: TRBV28; j_gene: TRBJ1-1; CDR3nt: TGTGCCAGCAGTTTAGGGGAGCTTGAAGCTTTCTTT; CDR3aa: CASSLGELEAFF
abundance: few; d_gene: TRBD1; v_gene: TRBV28; j_gene: TRBJ2-7; CDR3nt: TGTGCCAGCATCGCCGGGACAGGGTACGAGCAGTACTTC; CDR3aa: CASIAGTGYEQYF
abundance: NA; d_gene: TRBD1; v_gene: TRBV28; j_gene: TRBJ2-1; CDR3nt: TGTGCCAGCAGTCCTCCCCCCGGGACAGGTGGTGAGCAGTTCTTC; CDR3aa: CASSPPPGTGGEQFF
abundance: NA; d_gene: NA; v_gene: TRBV4-1; j_gene: TRBJ1-6; CDR3nt: TGCGCCAGCAGCCAAGAAACGCATTCACCCCTCCACTTT; CDR3aa: CASSQETHSPLHF
abundance: NA; d_gene: NA; v_gene: TRBV5-4; j_gene: TRBJ1-2; CDR3nt: TGTGCCAGCAGCTCGGACGGAAACTATGGCTACACCTTC; CDR3aa: CASSSDGNYGYTF
abundance: NA; d_gene: NA; v_gene: TRBV5-1; j_gene: TRBJ2-5; CDR3nt: TGCGCCAGCAGCTTGGCTACGGCGGAGACCCAGTACTTC; CDR3aa: CASSLATAETQYF
abundance: NA; d_gene: TRBD2; v_gene: TRBV4-3; j_gene: TRBJ2-7; CDR3nt: TGCGCCAGCAGCCAAGAGGTTCTGGCCGGGAGGGCCTACGAGCAGTACTTC; CDR3aa: CASSQEVLAGRAYEQYF
abundance: NA; d_gene: NA; v_gene: TRBV30; j_gene: TRBJ1-5; CDR3nt: TGTGCCTGGAGTGTGGGAGGGAGCAATCAGCCCCAGCATTTT; CDR3aa: CAWSVGGSNQPQHF
abundance: few; d_gene: NA; v_gene: TRBV30; j_gene: TRBJ1-6; CDR3nt: TGTGCCTGGAGTGTTGGGCAGGGGTATAATTCACCCCTCCACTTT; CDR3aa: CAWSVGQGYNSPLHF
abundance: few; d_gene: TRBD2; v_gene: TRBV6-1; j_gene: TRBJ2-3; CDR3nt: TGTGCCAGCAGTGAACCCAGTTGGGGGGGGTATACGCAGTATTTT; CDR3aa: CASSEPSWGGYTQYF
abundance: few; d_gene: TRBD2; v_gene: TRBV6-5; j_gene: TRBJ2-5; CDR3nt: TGTGCCAGCAGGGTAGCGGGAGTAGAGACCCAGTACTTC; CDR3aa: CASRVAGVETQYF
abundance: NA; d_gene: NA; v_gene: TRBV5-1; j_gene: TRBJ2-3; CDR3nt: TGCGCCAGCAGCTTACAGCCCTGGGGCGCCAGCACAGATACGCAGTATTTT; CDR3aa: CASSLQPWGASTDTQYF
abundance: NA; d_gene: NA; v_gene: TRBV5-1; j_gene: TRBJ1-1; CDR3nt: TGCGCCAGCAGCTTGGCCGGGACAACGAACACTGAAGCTTTCTTT; CDR3aa: CASSLAGTTNTEAFF
abundance: few; d_gene: NA; v_gene: TRBV15; j_gene: TRBJ2-7; CDR3nt: TGTGCCACCAGCAGAGATCCTCGTTACGAGCAGTACTTC; CDR3aa: CATSRDPRYEQYF
abundance: NA; d_gene: NA; v_gene: TRBV19; j_gene: TRBJ2-6; CDR3nt: TGTGCCAGTACTAGGGACGGGAGCTCTGGGGCCAACGTCCTGACTTTC; CDR3aa: CASTRDGSSGANVLTF
abundance: NA; d_gene: NA; v_gene: TRBV7-2; j_gene: TRBJ2-3; CDR3nt: TGTGCCAGCAGAAAATCTAGCACAGATACGCAGTATTTT; CDR3aa: CASRKSSTDTQYF
abundance: NA; d_gene: NA; v_gene: TRBV5-1; j_gene: TRBJ2-5; CDR3nt: TGCGCCAGCAGCGGGTCTCAAGAGACCCAGTACTTC; CDR3aa: CASSGSQETQYF
abundance: few; d_gene: NA; v_gene: TRBV29-1; j_gene: TRBJ2-1; CDR3nt: TGCAGCGCTGAAGACTCGAGCTCCTACAATGAGCAGTTCTTC; CDR3aa: CSAEDSSSYNEQFF
abundance: NA; d_gene: NA; v_gene: TRBV2; j_gene: TRBJ1-6; CDR3nt: TGTGCCAGCACTGTGACAGAGAGAGGATCACCCCTCCACTTT; CDR3aa: CASTVTERGSPLHF
abundance: few; d_gene: NA; v_gene: TRBV7-9; j_gene: TRBJ2-3; CDR3nt: TGTGCCAGCAGCTTAGGGGACTGGAGGCAGTATTTT; CDR3aa: CASSLGDWRQYF
abundance: few; d_gene: TRBD2; v_gene: TRBV6-6; j_gene: TRBJ2-5; CDR3nt: TGTGCCAGCAGCGAAACCGGGACTAGCGGGGAGACCCAGTACTTC; CDR3aa: CASSETGTSGETQYF
abundance: NA; d_gene: TRBD1; v_gene: TRBV13; j_gene: TRBJ1-3; CDR3nt: TGTGCCAGCAGCTATAATCAGGGGGCAGTTGGAAACACCATATATTTT; CDR3aa: CASSYNQGAVGNTIYF
abundance: many; d_gene: TRBD2; v_gene: TRBV28; j_gene: TRBJ2-1; CDR3nt: TGTGCCAGCAGTTCTCTAGCGGGAGGCCGGAATGAGCAGTTCTTC; CDR3aa: CASSSLAGGRNEQFF
abundance: NA; d_gene: NA; v_gene: TRBV7-9; j_gene: TRBJ1-2; CDR3nt: TGTGCCAGCAGCTTATCAGGGGACGATGGCTACACCTTC; CDR3aa: CASSLSGDDGYTF
abundance: once; d_gene: NA; v_gene: TRBV5-1; j_gene: TRBJ1-1; CDR3nt: TGCGCCAGCAGCTTGGAATCAGCGAACACTGAAGCTTTCTTT; CDR3aa: CASSLESANTEAFF
abundance: NA; d_gene: TRBD2; v_gene: TRBV5-1; j_gene: TRBJ2-2; CDR3nt: TGCGCCAGCATTGATGGCGGGGGGACCACCGGGGAGCTGTTTTTT; CDR3aa: CASIDGGGTTGELFF
abundance: NA; d_gene: NA; v_gene: TRBV30; j_gene: TRBJ2-4; CDR3nt: TGTGCCTGGAGTGTTACCGGCGCTCGTCTAGCCAAAAACATTCAGTACTTC; CDR3aa: CAWSVTGARLAKNIQYF
abundance: NA; d_gene: NA; v_gene: TRBV6-1; j_gene: TRBJ2-7; CDR3nt: TGTGCCAGCAGTCAGGGGAACGAGCAGTACTTC; CDR3aa: CASSQGNEQYF
abundance: medium-sized; d_gene: NA; v_gene: TRBV29-1; j_gene: TRBJ2-5; CDR3nt: TGCAGCTATTGGGTGGGATATGGGAAGTACCAAGAGACCCAGTACTTC; CDR3aa: CSYWVGYGKYQETQYF
abundance: few; d_gene: TRBD2; v_gene: TRBV28; j_gene: TRBJ2-1; CDR3nt: TGTGCCAGCAGCAGTAGCGGGAATGAGCAGTTCTTC; CDR3aa: CASSSSGNEQFF